This TCR beta chain is from a study of cytomegalovirus exposure and HLA in healthy donors. Study conclusions and caveats: As was reported, the HLA-A and HLA-B alleles of most subjects were accurately predicted from TCR beta sequences. TCR beta V- and J-gene trimming, according to a later analysis, was linked to a missense DCLRE1C variant. Versus the approximately 700-donor mean, an Asian-associated ancestry cluster reportedly showed fewer N-insertions in a later analysis.

Trimming cost V 1 base and J 3 bases; bases outside gene matches: 2. Germline V gives CDR1 MGHRA, CDR2 YSYEKL. The CDR3 extends over 14 amino acids. Primers included in the PCR were 60 Vbeta and 13 Jbeta primers. Clones were sequenced by immunoSEQ multiplex PCR, and TCRdb holds only the in-frame ones, with some missing. The sample contains more than 100,000 clones, over 65% of which appear only once. Donors in the study were healthy people who gave bone marrow. Concerning this clone itself: Its target is not known.

What was sequenced was PBMCs. The chain is built from TRBV4-1 and TRBJ2-7, with 8 bases that match TRBD1. The receptor comes from a middle-aged woman in good health and CMV-seropositive. The CDR3, as DNA: TGCGCCAGCAGCCAAGTTGGGACAGGCTACGAGCAGTACTTC. Translated: CASSQVGTGYEQYF.